Listed below are T cell receptor beta chains from one sample, sequenced in a study of blood T cell repertoires in COVID-19. Repertoires were generated with immunoSEQ multiplex PCR, while TCRdb's copy carries only in-frame clones and drops some. The sample holds about 280,000 clones, just under 90% seen once. The sample comprised peripheral blood. The receptors originated from a woman aged 25 to 39 with COVID-19, enrolled during active disease. The CDR3 runs from the conserved cysteine through the conserved F or W. Fields, in order: V gene, D gene, clone size, J gene, CDR3 protein, CDR3 DNA. The D gene is left open where the match is weak. The listing skips clone size in some rows; elsewhere it reads once, few, many or a size class.

TRBV6-5	TRBD2	.	TRBJ2-5	CASLLAGAPMAQYF	TGTGCCAGTTTACTAGCGGGGGCCCCGATGGCCCAGTACTTC
TRBV28	.	.	TRBJ2-1	CASSFGLSNEQFF	TGTGCCAGCAGCTTCGGACTCAGCAATGAGCAGTTCTTC
TRBV5-1	.	.	TRBJ2-1	CASSSQAEIVKVQFF	TGCGCCAGCAGCTCGCAAGCCGAAATAGTGAAAGTGCAGTTCTTC
TRBV13	.	few	TRBJ1-1	CASSLTGMNTEAFF	TGTGCCAGCAGCTTGACAGGAATGAACACTGAAGCTTTCTTT
TRBV28	.	.	TRBJ2-2	CASTIGNARVLNTGELFF	TGTGCCAGCACCATAGGAAATGCTCGGGTTCTGAACACCGGGGAGCTGTTTTTT
TRBV7-8	.	.	TRBJ1-4	CASSSNREGEKLFF	TGTGCCAGCAGCAGTAACAGGGAGGGTGAAAAACTGTTTTTT
TRBV27	TRBD1	.	TRBJ2-7	CASSLSSPNRGYEQYF	TGTGCCAGCAGTTTATCGAGTCCTAACAGGGGTTACGAGCAGTACTTC
TRBV5-1	TRBD1	.	TRBJ1-2	CASRLGPGQGYGYTF	TGCGCCAGCAGGCTTGGGCCGGGACAGGGGTATGGCTACACCTTC
TRBV19	TRBD2	.	TRBJ2-7	CASSIFAGGPNEQYF	TGTGCCAGTAGTATATTTGCGGGGGGGCCCAACGAGCAGTACTTC
TRBV19	.	.	TRBJ1-2	CASSIGGDSYGYTF	TGTGCCAGTAGTATAGGCGGGGATTCCTATGGCTACACCTTC
TRBV29-1	.	.	TRBJ1-4	CSGATVNDEKLFF	TGCAGCGGCGCGACAGTCAACGATGAAAAACTGTTTTTT
TRBV5-6	.	.	TRBJ1-5	CASSQQGGQVFYSNQPQHF	TGTGCCAGCAGCCAGCAGGGTGGGCAGGTCTTTTATAGCAATCAGCCCCAGCATTTT
TRBV7-9	.	.	TRBJ1-6	CASSLQGRSPLHF	TGTGCCAGCAGCTTACAGGGTAGATCACCCCTCCACTTT
TRBV6-4	TRBD1	.	TRBJ1-2	CASSPGTALGYTF	TGTGCCAGCAGTCCCGGGACAGCTCTCGGCTACACCTTC
TRBV18	.	few	TRBJ2-7	CASSQLVEQYF	TGTGCCAGCTCACAGCTGGTGGAGCAGTACTTC
TRBV7-6	.	.	TRBJ1-5	CASSSGLTPDSNQPQHF	TGTGCCAGCAGCTCGGGACTTACCCCAGATAGCAATCAGCCCCAGCATTTT
TRBV18	.	.	TRBJ1-4	CASSLGLTNEKLFF	TGTGCCAGCTCACTAGGACTAACGAATGAAAAACTGTTTTTT
TRBV7-9	.	.	TRBJ2-7	CASSTGLTGEQYF	TGTGCCAGCAGCACCGGCCTGACGGGCGAGCAGTACTTC
TRBV28	TRBD1	.	TRBJ1-2	CASAWGQGNLLLGYTF	TGTGCCAGTGCGTGGGGACAGGGTAATCTTCTATTAGGCTACACCTTC
TRBV7-9	TRBD2	.	TRBJ2-1	CASSTIPGLVDEQFF	TGTGCCAGCAGTACTATACCGGGACTAGTGGATGAGCAGTTCTTC
TRBV5-1	TRBD1	.	TRBJ2-5	CASSLAGTGGTQYF	TGCGCCAGCAGCTTGGCCGGGACAGGGGGGACCCAGTACTTC
TRBV13	.	.	TRBJ2-6	CASSTGLGTGANVLTF	TGTGCCAGCAGCACAGGCCTGGGGACTGGGGCCAACGTCCTGACTTTC
TRBV4-1	.	.	TRBJ1-2	CASSQGGQVYTF	TGCGCCAGCAGCCAAGGAGGGCAGGTCTACACCTTC
TRBV5-1	.	.	TRBJ1-2	CASSSPLGAGYTF	TGCGCCAGCAGCTCCCCCCTGGGGGCTGGCTACACCTTC
TRBV7-9	.	many	TRBJ2-1	CASSLVQGSYNEQFF	TGTGCCAGCAGCTTAGTGCAGGGCTCCTACAATGAGCAGTTCTTC
TRBV7-9	TRBD1	.	TRBJ2-5	CASSPGAGGGETQYF	TGTGCCAGCAGCCCCGGGGCAGGGGGCGGAGAGACCCAGTACTTC